There are a few counts of the clone carrying this TCR beta chain. Antigen specificity is unknown. Germline V gives CDR1 SGHTA, CDR2 FQGNSA. The V end lost 3 bases, the J end lost 8 bases, and 10 bases lay between the germline ends. The CDR3 extends over 12 amino acids. Generation of TCR beta libraries employed quantitative 5'-RACE incorporating molecular barcodes. TCRdb recomputed calls from the 5' RACE reads with MiXCR, one row per CDR3 protein. Among 90,000 to 100,000 distinct CDR3 sequences listed, over 6.5% were seen once. The data are from a study of CD8 T cells in ankylosing spondylitis. Overall study findings and caveats: What seemed typical of ankylosing spondylitis blood was a TCR beta motif built from several highly homologous variants. According to the report, clones linked to the disease were significantly enriched in matched synovial fluid samples taken from ankylosing spondylitis patients.

The chain joins TRBV7-2 to TRBJ1-2; unclear D gene. This TCR was recovered from a male donor with ankylosing spondylitis or in good health (not recorded which). Sequenced sample: blood, either unsorted or a sorted T cell fraction (not recorded which). CDR3 DNA: TGTGCCAGCAGCTTTAGCGGCGGGGGCTACACCTTC. Its protein product is CASSFSGGGYTF.